Below are 21 T cell receptor beta chains sequenced from a single sample in a study of beta chain features in type 1 diabetes. The investigators reverse transcribed all of the isolated RNA, so they sequenced expressed TCRB transcripts. Assay: immunoSEQ multiplex PCR; the TCRdb copy retains only in-frame clones and omits some. The data show around 340,000 clones, with 7.5% to 9% seen just once and around 0.44% held by the top ten. Sequenced material: central memory CD4+ T cells from blood. The receptors come from a woman aged 18-29 years in good health.

The V call is TRBV10-3, the J call TRBJ2-1; a weak D match, TRBD2 (5 bases). Trimming took 0 bases from V and 8 from J, leaving 17 bases between them. This CDR3 is built from 16 residues. The germline V gene encodes CDR1 ENHRY and CDR2 SYGVKD. The CDR3 region is CAISESSARPGDEQFF. The CDR3 DNA sequence: TGTGCCATCAGTGAGTCGTCAGCGCGACCCGGGGATGAGCAGTTCTTC.

The gene calls are TRBV4-2 and TRBJ2-7; D not resolved. V lost 0 bases and J lost 3, with 9 bases in between. This CDR3 is built from 14 residues. Germline V lookup: CDR1 LGHNA, CDR2 YNFKEQ. The CDR3 DNA reads as TGTGCCAGCAGCCAAGATCTAGGAAACTACGAGCAGTACTTC. Its protein product is CASSQDLGNYEQYF.

The gene calls are TRBV28 and TRBJ2-1; 8 positions match TRBD2. CDR3 length: 15 amino acids. Trimming at V came to 8 bases and at J to 9 bases, leaving 15 bases not matched to a gene. Germline assignment: CDR1 MDHEN and CDR2 SYDVKM. This CDR3 is CASQERAGGRVEQFF. The CDR3 coding sequence is TGTGCCAGCCAAGAGCGGGCGGGAGGCAGGGTTGAGCAGTTCTTC.

This clone has a handful of counts. V is TRBV5-1 and J is TRBJ2-1; D ambiguous. The CDR3 contains 11 residues. Trimming cost V 5 bases and J 7 bases, with 7 bases left between them. Germline assignment: CDR1 SGHRS and CDR2 YFSETQ. The CDR3 is CASREHNEQFF. The DNA for the CDR3 is TGCGCCAGCAGGGAGCATAATGAGCAGTTCTTC.

The chain links TRBV10-3 to TRBJ2-1, with 7 positions matching TRBD2. Per germline, CDR1 ENHRY and CDR2 SYGVKD. The V gene end was trimmed by 7 bases and the J gene end by 5 bases; junction bases not matched to a gene: 8. The CDR3 runs to 14 residues. In DNA form, the CDR3 reads TGTGCCATCAAGGCGGGAGTTTCGGACAATGAGCAGTTCTTC. It yields the protein CAIKAGVSDNEQFF.

This clone turned up a few times. The J gene is TRBJ2-3, the V gene TRBV11-3; tentatively, D is TRBD2 (7 bases). The CDR3 spans 13 residues. Trimming stripped 4 bases from V and 4 bases from J, with 9 bases between. Germline V CDR1 and CDR2: SGHNT, YENEEA. DNA for the CDR3: TGTGCCAGCAGCTGGGGGGGGCCAGATACGCAGTATTTT. This encodes CASSWGGPDTQYF.

The J gene is TRBJ2-1, the V gene TRBV27, with 8 bases that match TRBD2. Germline assignment: CDR1 MNHEY and CDR2 SMNVEV (reference sequence). The CDR3 spans 12 residues. V trimming: 0 bases; J trimming: 15 bases; junction bases outside the gene matches: 4. The CDR3 here is CASSLSSGGWFF. CDR3 DNA: TGTGCCAGCAGTTTATCCTCGGGGGGGTGGTTCTTC.

The chain uses TRBV6-1 and TRBJ1-4; D gene unclear. Trimming took 5 bases from V and 0 from J, leaving 10 bases between them. Germline V gives CDR1 MNHNS, CDR2 SASEGT. This CDR3 spans 15 amino acids. CDR3 protein: CASSSQQPTNEKLFF. The CDR3 bases are TGTGCCAGCAGTTCACAGCAGCCAACTAATGAAAAACTGTTTTTT.

The chain combines TRBV7-2 with TRBJ1-3; D ambiguous. CDR1 and CDR2 from the germline V gene are SGHTA and FQGNSA. The CDR3 extends over 13 amino acids. V was clipped by 10 bases and J by 0 bases, with 10 bases between them. CDR3 DNA: TGTGCCACCGGCCATCGCTCTGGAAACACCATATATTTT. It translates to CATGHRSGNTIYF.

In this sample, this clone turned up many times. The V call is TRBV4-3, the J call TRBJ1-4; D uncertain. CDR1 and CDR2 (germline): LGHNA, YSLEER. This CDR3 region has 14 residues. The germline V and J ends were trimmed by 0 bases and 10 bases, with 12 bases remaining between them. CDR3 coding DNA: TGCGCCAGCAGCCAAGAACTGGGCCCGGCAAAACTGTTTTTT. The encoded protein is CASSQELGPAKLFF.

The J gene is TRBJ2-1, the V gene TRBV4-3; 10 bases are shared with TRBD2. V lost 0 bases, J lost 4 bases, and 12 bases stayed unmatched. The CDR3 consists of 19 residues. Germline V gene data show CDR1 as LGHNA and CDR2 as YSLEER. The chain's CDR3 is CASSQDLNFGTSEYNEQFF. The CDR3 nucleotides read TGCGCCAGCAGCCAAGATTTGAACTTCGGGACTAGCGAATACAATGAGCAGTTCTTC.

The chain has TRBV15 and TRBJ2-3, with TRBD2 matching 12 bases. CDR3 size: 16 residues. In germline, CDR1 is LNHNV, CDR2 YYDKDF (reference sequence). J lost 2 bases, V lost 5 bases, and 5 bases had no gene match. The CDR3 DNA sequence: TGTGCCACCAGCGGTCGGACTAGCGGGACCACAGATACGCAGTATTTT. Translated: CATSGRTSGTTDTQYF.

This clone was seen only a few times. The chain is built from TRBV5-1 and TRBJ1-1, with 7 bases matching TRBD1. CDR3 length: 13 residues. Per the germline V gene, CDR1 is SGHRS and CDR2 is YFSETQ. The V segment lost 6 bases and the J segment 1 base; nucleotides outside the gene matches: 3. In DNA, the CDR3 is TGCGCCAGCAACAGACAGGGGAACACTGAAGCTTTCTTT. Translating it yields CASNRQGNTEAFF.

In this sample, this clone turned up a few times. The chain uses TRBV2 and TRBJ2-1; 14 bases are a match to TRBD2. Trimming removed 6 bases from V and 7 bases from J; junction bases left unmatched: 5. Germline assignment: CDR1 SNHLY and CDR2 FYNNEI. The CDR3 is 15 amino acids. This chain's CDR3 is CASRAGTSGSNEQFF. CDR3 DNA sequence: TGTGCCAGCAGGGCGGGGACTAGCGGGAGTAATGAGCAGTTCTTC.

The gene calls are TRBV11-1 and TRBJ2-5; D unclear. The CDR3 sequence is 15 residues long. Trimming took 0 bases from V and 4 from J, leaving 12 bases between them. Germline CDR1 and CDR2: SGHAT and FQDESV (reference sequence). In DNA, the CDR3 is TGTGCCAGCAGCTTAGCGCTCGGGTGGTCAGAGACCCAGTACTTC. Protein sequence: CASSLALGWSETQYF. The full variable domain, its missing parts supplied by reference TRBV11-1 and TRBJ2-5, is EAEVAQSPRYKITEKSQAVAFWCDPISGHATLYWYRQILGQGPELLVQFQDESVVDDSQLPKDRFSAERLKGVDSTLKIQPAELGDSAMYLCASSLALGWSETQYFGPGTRLLVL.

J is TRBJ2-3 and V is TRBV5-5; no definite D call. Germline V gives CDR1 SGHKS, CDR2 YYEKEE (reference sequence). The germline V and J ends were trimmed by 0 bases and 0 bases, with 11 bases remaining between them. This CDR3 comprises 16 residues. CDR3 in amino acids: CASSLGKHTSTDTQYF. CDR3 sequence (DNA): TGTGCCAGCAGCTTGGGGAAGCACACTAGCACAGATACGCAGTATTTT.

This clone was observed a few times. V is TRBV6-5 and J is TRBJ1-2, with D possibly TRBD1 on 5 matching bases. V was cut by 6 bases and J by 4 bases, with 12 bases left in between. Germline loops: CDR1 MNHEY, CDR2 SVGAGI. This CDR3 has 13 residues. The CDR3 nucleotides read TGTGCCAGCAGCCTTACAGGCCTCTATGGCTACACCTTC. Its translation: CASSLTGLYGYTF.

The chain employs TRBV5-6 and TRBJ2-5, with D perhaps TRBD1 (5 bases). Trimming left V 1 base short and J 6 bases short, with 22 bases between. This CDR3 region has 17 residues. CDR1 is SGHDT, CDR2 YYEEEE, per germline. The CDR3 coding sequence is TGTGCCAGCAGCTTGCGAGAAAGGGCAGGGTTTAAGAAGACCCAGTACTTC. Encoded protein: CASSLRERAGFKKTQYF. The full variable domain, completed using reference TRBV5-6 and TRBJ2-5, is DAGVTQSPTHLIKTRGQQVTLRCSPKSGHDTVSWYQQALGQGPQFIFQYYEEEERQRGNFPDRFSGHQFPNYSSELNVNALLLGDSALYLCASSLRERAGFKKTQYFGPGTRLLVL.

This clone was counted between two and nine times. A single base separates this from a much larger clone, so it may be a read error. V usage is TRBV11-2 and J usage is TRBJ2-7; D unclear. Deletions cut 4 bases from V and 4 bases from J, with 5 bases between. The CDR3 consists of 11 residues. Germline lookup yields CDR1 SGHAT and CDR2 FQNNGV. CDR3 DNA: TGTGCCAGCAGCTCCCAGTACGAGCAGTACTTC. The encoded protein is CASSSQYEQYF. Combining the CDR3 with reference TRBV11-2 and TRBJ2-7 gives the whole variable domain EAGVAQSPRYKIIEKRQSVAFWCNPISGHATLYWYQQILGQGPKLLIQFQNNGVVDDSQLPKDRFSAERLKGVDSTLKIQPAKLEDSAVYLCASSSQYEQYFGPGTRLTVT.

The chain has TRBV5-1 and TRBJ1-2; D gene uncertain. V was cut by 4 bases and J by 3 bases, with 10 bases left in between. The CDR3 has 13 amino acids. CDR1 and CDR2 (germline): SGHRS, YFSETQ. The CDR3 nucleotides are TGCGCCAGCAGCCCTAACGTGGACTATGGCTACACCTTC. Amino acid sequence: CASSPNVDYGYTF.

J is TRBJ2-3 and V is TRBV5-4; TRBD2 might be the D (6 bases). The V end lost 0 bases, the J end lost 4 bases, and 15 bases lay between the germline ends. This CDR3 has 16 residues. The germline V gene encodes CDR1 SGHNT and CDR2 YYREEE (reference sequence). CDR3 amino acids: CASSLALTSQSDTQYF. As DNA, the CDR3 is TGTGCCAGCAGCTTGGCCCTGACTAGTCAGTCAGATACGCAGTATTTT.